The T cell receptor beta chain described here comes from a study of blood T cell repertoires in COVID-19. Sequencing was performed with immunoSEQ multiplex PCR; in TCRdb, only in-frame clones are kept and a portion is missing. This table holds roughly 250,000 clones, approximately 89% found once. Germline-derived CDR1 and CDR2 are LNHDA and SQIVND (reference sequence). V lost 0 bases to trimming and J lost 7 bases, with 8 bases between them. The CDR3 loop spans 13 amino acids. This clone was seen a handful of times. This sequence originates from a woman aged 35 to 49 with acute COVID-19. The genes are TRBV19 and TRBJ2-3, with a possible D match to TRBD1 (5 bases). Material: PBMCs or T cells enriched from blood (not recorded which). CDR3 DNA sequence: TGTGCCAGTAGTATAGACAGGGCGAATACGCAGTATTTT. Protein product: CASSIDRANTQYF.